Listed here are 28 T cell receptor beta chains from one sample, sequenced in a study of response to subunit inactivated influenza vaccine. TCRdb re-called the RT-PCR reads with MiXCR, one entry per CDR3 protein. The table has over 400,000 distinct CDR3 sequences, 9.5% to 13% seen once. The material sequenced was PBMCs from blood, taken about 6 weeks after vaccination. The source of these receptors is a man aged 45-65 years who received an inactivated influenza vaccine.

This clonotype has only a few counts. The J gene is TRBJ1-5, the V gene TRBV4-1; no definite D call. Germline loops: CDR1 MGHRA, CDR2 YSYEKL. The CDR3 covers 13 residues. The V end was cut by 4 bases, the J end by 8 bases, with 12 bases between. CDR3 amino acids: CASSLGPSEPQHF. CDR3 nucleotides: TGCGCCAGCAGCCTAGGACCTTCGGAGCCCCAGCATTTT.

The V gene is TRBV4-2, the J gene TRBJ2-1; D might be TRBD1 (6 bases). The CDR3 consists of 14 residues. V gave up 1 base and J gave up 5 bases, with 9 bases separating them. Germline CDR1 is LGHNA and CDR2 is YNFKEQ. The CDR3 coding sequence is TGTGCCAGCAGCCAAGGGCAGGGGAACAATGAGCAGTTCTTC. It codes for CASSQGQGNNEQFF.

This clonotype has only a few counts. The CDR3 coding sequence is TGTGCCAGTAGATCCGGGACAGGGGAAGGGCAGCCCCAGCATTTT. Translation gives CASRSGTGEGQPQHF. The V call is TRBV19, the J call TRBJ1-5, with 10 nucleotides matching TRBD1. The CDR3 is 15 amino acids. Looked up from germline, CDR1 is LNHDA and CDR2 is SQIVND (reference sequence). With 6 bases clipped from V and 7 bases from J, the junction kept 9 bases outside the gene matches.

This clonotype has ten or more counts. The V call is TRBV12-3 or TRBV12-4, the J call TRBJ2-1; D remains unclear. Trimming removed 0 bases at V and 7 bases at J, with 7 bases between. The CDR3 has 13 amino acids. Here the CDR3 reads CASSLATGNEQFF. CDR3 nucleotides: TGTGCCAGCAGTTTAGCTACCGGGAATGAGCAGTTCTTC.

In its sample, this clonotype was seen many times. The chain uses TRBV3-1 and TRBJ1-5; 10 positions match TRBD1. Germline CDR1 LGHDT, CDR2 YNNKEL (reference sequence). Trimming at V came to 5 bases and at J to 6 bases, leaving 1 base not matched to a gene. This CDR3 has 13 residues. CDR3 bases: TGTGCCAGCAGCGGGACAGGGGCTCAGCCCCAGCATTTT. This encodes CASSGTGAQPQHF.

This clonotype was counted at least ten times. J is TRBJ2-7 and V is TRBV12-3 or TRBV12-4; 9 bases are shared with TRBD1. The V and J ends lost 4 bases and 5 bases, in that order; junction bases with no gene match: 6. CDR3 length: 14 residues. The CDR3 protein is CASSWGQGLDEQYF. Written as DNA, the CDR3 is TGTGCCAGCAGTTGGGGACAGGGTCTGGACGAGCAGTACTTC.

About this clonotype: One end of the junction fails to match germline, which may point to a read error. This chain connects TRBV12-3 or TRBV12-4 to TRBJ2-7; 7 nucleotides align to TRBD1. The CDR3 spans 16 residues. CDR3 sequence: CASSLDLYRGFHEQYF. The CDR3 bases are TGTGCCAGCAGCTTAGACTTATACAGGGGTTTCCACGAGCAGTACTTC.

This clonotype was seen only a few times. This chain connects TRBV7-8 to TRBJ2-7, with TRBD2 matching 10 bases. With 4 bases clipped from V and 3 bases from J, the junction kept 6 bases outside the gene matches. Germline assignment: CDR1 SGHVS and CDR2 FQNEAQ. The CDR3 has 15 amino acids. CDR3 region: CASSSTSGLIYEQYF. CDR3 DNA sequence: TGTGCCAGCAGCTCGACTAGCGGGCTTATCTACGAGCAGTACTTC.

A few counts support this clonotype. The chain joins TRBV24-1 to TRBJ2-5, with D perhaps TRBD1 (5 bases). The CDR3 sequence is 14 residues long. Trimming stripped 4 bases from V and 5 bases from J, with 13 bases between. The germline CDR1 and CDR2 sequences are KGHDR and SFDVKD. CDR3 nucleotide sequence: TGTGCCACCAGTGACCTGGACACTGACGAGACCCAGTACTTC. Its protein is CATSDLDTDETQYF.

J is TRBJ2-6 and V is TRBV5-6; D is unclear. Germline V gene sequence: CDR1 SGHDT, CDR2 YYEEEE. Trimming removed 2 bases at V and 0 bases at J, with 15 bases between. The CDR3 is 18 residues long. CDR3 amino acids: CASSLRVTKTSGANVLTF. As DNA, the CDR3 is TGTGCCAGCAGCTTAAGGGTAACGAAGACCTCTGGGGCCAACGTCCTGACTTTC.

A few counts support this clonotype. The rearrangement uses TRBV12-3 or TRBV12-4 and TRBJ2-3, with 10 bases fitting TRBD1. The CDR3 has 16 amino acids. V trimming: 6 bases; J trimming: 4 bases; junction bases outside the gene matches: 10. The CDR3: CASRSRTGGFSDTQYF. The CDR3 region has the DNA TGTGCCAGCAGGTCACGGACAGGGGGTTTTTCAGATACGCAGTATTTT.

This clonotype was recorded many times. The junction departs from germline at one end; a sequencing error may be responsible. The chain is built from TRBV6-1 and TRBJ1-2; D remains unclear. The CDR3 is 15 residues long. The V gene's germline CDR1 is MNHNS and CDR2 SASEGT. The CDR3 bases are TGTGCCAGCAGTGAAGCGCTTCTGAGGCAGCTCCTCCCGTTCTTC. Translating it yields CASSEALLRQLLPFF.

The chain recombines TRBV2 with TRBJ1-6; D perhaps matches TRBD1 (5 bases). Germline lookup yields CDR1 SNHLY and CDR2 FYNNEI. V lost 5 bases and J 8 bases, leaving 10 bases between the germline ends. The CDR3 extends over 13 amino acids. The CDR3 DNA reads as TGTGCCAGCAGTCCGGGGGGAGATTCACCCCTCCACTTT. Encoded protein: CASSPGGDSPLHF. Supplemented by reference TRBV2 and TRBJ1-6, the full variable domain reads EPEVTQTPSHQVTQMGQEVILRCVPISNHLYFYWYRQILGQKVEFLVSFYNNEISEKSEIFDDQFSVERPDGSNFTLKIRSTKLEDSAMYFCASSPGGDSPLHFGNGTRLTVT.

There are many counts of this clonotype. The chain carries TRBV12-3 or TRBV12-4 and TRBJ2-2; D not resolved. V lost 6 bases and J 3 bases, leaving 11 bases between the germline ends. The CDR3 contains 14 residues. The CDR3 protein is CASSMGRDTGELFF. DNA for the CDR3: TGTGCCAGCAGCATGGGCCGAGACACCGGGGAGCTGTTTTTT.

The rearrangement links TRBV4-3 to TRBJ1-1; 7 positions agree with TRBD1. The CDR3 runs to 18 residues. The trim removed 0 bases at V and 4 bases at J, leaving 14 bases unmatched. Per germline, CDR1 LGHNA and CDR2 YSLEER. CDR3 DNA: TGCGCCAGCAGCCAAGATGGTCGCAGGGGGGGATTCGGCACTGAAGCTTTCTTT. Protein: CASSQDGRRGGFGTEAFF.

The chain combines TRBV5-1 with TRBJ2-1; D unresolved. V was clipped by 0 bases and J by 6 bases, with 13 bases between them. The CDR3 consists of 15 residues. Germline V gene sequence: CDR1 SGHRS, CDR2 YFSETQ. The CDR3 region is CASSLVEASVNEQFF. The DNA for the CDR3 is TGCGCCAGCAGCTTGGTAGAGGCCTCCGTCAATGAGCAGTTCTTC.

The sample holds a few counts of this clonotype. This sequence joins TRBV7-9 and TRBJ1-1; a weak D match, TRBD1 (5 bases). The V gene lost 6 bases and the J gene lost 3 bases, with 17 bases spanning the gap. The CDR3 is 15 residues long. Germline loops: CDR1 SEHNR, CDR2 FQNEAQ (reference sequence). The DNA for the CDR3 is TGTGCCAGCAGAGGTACTGGGACGGAACACACTGAAGCTTTCTTT. Amino acids: CASRGTGTEHTEAFF.

A few counts support this clonotype. The J gene is TRBJ2-2, the V gene TRBV7-9; the D gene is possibly TRBD1 (7 bases). CDR3 length equals 15 residues. V was shortened by 5 bases and J by 7 bases, with 17 bases between the two germline ends. From germline, CDR1 is SEHNR and CDR2 FQNEAQ (reference sequence). The CDR3 spells CASSPPGGQDGELFF. CDR3 nucleotides: TGTGCCAGCAGCCCCCCAGGGGGGCAAGACGGGGAGCTGTTTTTT.

The table lists this clonotype with many counts. The chain carries TRBV20-1 and TRBJ1-1; tentative D call: TRBD1 (5 bases). Germline values: CDR1 DFQATT, CDR2 SNEGSKA (reference sequence). This CDR3 is built from 12 residues. V lost 6 bases and J lost 0, with 8 bases in between. This CDR3 reads CSARTMNTEAFF. In DNA form, the CDR3 reads TGCAGTGCGCGGACAATGAACACTGAAGCTTTCTTT.

CDR3 DNA: TGTGCCACCAGTGACGCCCCCCAGCATTTT. Its protein product is CATSDAPQHF. The rearrangement links TRBV24-1 to TRBJ1-5; D uncertain. The CDR3 is made up of 10 amino acids. CDR1 is KGHDR, CDR2 SFDVKD, per germline. The germline V and J ends were trimmed by 4 bases and 10 bases, with 4 bases remaining between them.

This clonotype has ten or more counts. The rearrangement joins TRBV6-2 or TRBV6-3 to TRBJ2-7; D is undetermined. Trimming removed 5 bases from V and 1 base from J, with 15 bases in between. This CDR3 has 15 residues. Per germline, CDR1 MNHEY and CDR2 SVGEGT. This CDR3 reads CASSLSPDRSYEQYF. The CDR3 bases are TGTGCCAGCAGTCTCTCCCCGGATCGATCCTACGAGCAGTACTTC.

The rearrangement uses TRBV7-8 and TRBJ2-3; a possible D gene is TRBD2 (6 bases). Trimming removed 3 bases at V and 11 bases at J, with 30 bases between. The CDR3 is 18 residues long. The germline gives CDR1 SGHVS, CDR2 FQNEAQ. The CDR3 protein is CASSFISRGHTKGGGQYF. CDR3 nucleotide sequence: TGTGCCAGCAGCTTCATTTCCCGGGGCCATACGAAGGGAGGTGGGCAGTATTTT.

The chain combines TRBV19 with TRBJ1-1, with D unclear. The CDR3 is 13 amino acids. Trimming cost V 4 bases and J 4 bases, with 10 bases left between them. Germline assignment: CDR1 LNHDA and CDR2 SQIVND (reference sequence). The CDR3 bases are TGTGCCAGTAGTACCTTGCTGGGCACTGAAGCTTTCTTT. Its protein product is CASSTLLGTEAFF.

This clonotype was recorded a few times. This rearrangement joins TRBV6-2 or TRBV6-3 to TRBJ1-2; D unclear. V was pared by 11 bases and J by 8 bases, with 21 bases between. The germline V gene encodes CDR1 MNHEY and CDR2 SVGEGT. The CDR3 length is 13 residues. CDR3 protein: CAGNGGSYGGYTF. As DNA, the CDR3 is TGTGCCGGTAATGGAGGGAGTTACGGCGGCTACACCTTC.

This clonotype was found many times. The chain combines TRBV4-3 with TRBJ2-3; the match to TRBD2 covers 10 bases. Per the germline V gene, CDR1 is LGHNA and CDR2 is YSLEER. Unmatched junction bases numbered 6, after V lost 0 bases and J lost 6 bases. The CDR3 sequence is 16 residues long. The CDR3 protein is CASSQDPAGGHDTQYF. As DNA, the CDR3 is TGCGCCAGCAGCCAAGATCCAGCGGGGGGGCACGATACGCAGTATTTT.

This chain uses TRBV12-3 or TRBV12-4 with TRBJ2-3; 7 bases agree with TRBD2. The CDR3 covers 15 residues. J lost 0 bases, V lost 7 bases, and 7 bases had no gene match. The CDR3, as DNA: TGTGCCAGCACCCTCCAGCGGGGTAGCACAGATACGCAGTATTTT. It is translated as CASTLQRGSTDTQYF.

This chain links TRBV4-1 with TRBJ2-7, with D perhaps being TRBD1 or TRBD2 (5 bases each). The V end lost 7 bases, the J end lost 3 bases, and 19 bases lay between the germline ends. CDR3 length equals 15 residues. CDR1 is MGHRA and CDR2 is YSYEKL in the germline V gene. The CDR3: CASTPGIGGIYEQYF. The CDR3 coding sequence is TGCGCCAGCACCCCGGGTATTGGGGGAATCTACGAGCAGTACTTC.

This clonotype was counted between two and nine times. The chain couples TRBV12-3 or TRBV12-4 to TRBJ2-1, with TRBD2 matching over 7 bases. V gave up 6 bases and J gave up 2 bases; unmatched junction bases: 4. The CDR3 spans 14 residues. CDR3 sequence: CASSSSGTYNEQFF. As DNA, the CDR3 is TGTGCCAGCAGCTCTAGCGGAACCTACAATGAGCAGTTCTTC.